The clone carrying this T cell receptor (beta chain) was recorded at least ten times. TRB was amplified from about 250-500 ng of blood genomic DNA. The V gene's germline CDR1 is MNHNS and CDR2 SASEGT. The CDR3 runs to 16 residues. V was trimmed by 0 bases and J by 4 bases, leaving 16 bases between them. TRB rearrangements were amplified by multiplex PCR with BIOMED2 TRB-A/B primers. TCRdb re-called the multiplex PCR reads through MiXCR, storing one row per CDR3 protein. In the table there are roughly 3,800 distinct CDR3 sequences, roughly a quarter of which are singletons. The data were obtained in a study of T and B cells in COVID-19 patients.

The sequence was collected from a human donor with active COVID-19. The donor label of this sample is uncertain. The material sequenced was blood. The chain combines TRBV6-1 with TRBJ2-7; tentatively, D is TRBD2 (6 bases). In nucleotides, the CDR3 is TGTGCCAGCAGTGAAGCGACAAGGCAGGGAGGATACGAGCAGTACTTC. It encodes CASSEATRQGGYEQYF.